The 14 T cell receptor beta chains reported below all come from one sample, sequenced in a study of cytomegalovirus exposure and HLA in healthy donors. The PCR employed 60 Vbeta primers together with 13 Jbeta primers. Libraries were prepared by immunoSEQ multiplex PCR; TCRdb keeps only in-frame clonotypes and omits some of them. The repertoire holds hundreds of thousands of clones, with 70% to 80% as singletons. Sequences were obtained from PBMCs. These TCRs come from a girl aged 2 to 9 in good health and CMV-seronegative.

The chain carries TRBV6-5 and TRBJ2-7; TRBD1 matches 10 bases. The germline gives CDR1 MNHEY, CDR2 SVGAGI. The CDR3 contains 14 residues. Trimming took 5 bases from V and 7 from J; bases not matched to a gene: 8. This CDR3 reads CASSKGQGYWEQYF. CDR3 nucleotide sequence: TGTGCCAGCAGTAAGGGACAGGGGTATTGGGAGCAGTACTTC.

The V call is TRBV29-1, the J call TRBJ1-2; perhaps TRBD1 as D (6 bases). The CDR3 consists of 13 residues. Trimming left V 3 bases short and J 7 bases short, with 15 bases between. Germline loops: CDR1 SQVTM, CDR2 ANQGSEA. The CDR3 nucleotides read TGCAGCGTTGACGAGGGGGTCGGGTCTGGCTACACCTTC. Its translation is CSVDEGVGSGYTF.

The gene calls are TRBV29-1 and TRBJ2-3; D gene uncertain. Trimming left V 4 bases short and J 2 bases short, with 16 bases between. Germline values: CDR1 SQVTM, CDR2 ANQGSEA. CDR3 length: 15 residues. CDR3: CSVVRLGRDTDTQYF. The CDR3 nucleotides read TGCAGCGTTGTACGGCTAGGCCGAGACACAGATACGCAGTATTTT.

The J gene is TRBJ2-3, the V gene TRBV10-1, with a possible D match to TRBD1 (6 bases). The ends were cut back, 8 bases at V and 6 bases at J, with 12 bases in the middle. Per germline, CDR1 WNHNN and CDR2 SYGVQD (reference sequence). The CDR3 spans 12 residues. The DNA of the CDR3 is TGCGCCAGCGGGACAAGGCCCGATACGCAGTATTTT. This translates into CASGTRPDTQYF.

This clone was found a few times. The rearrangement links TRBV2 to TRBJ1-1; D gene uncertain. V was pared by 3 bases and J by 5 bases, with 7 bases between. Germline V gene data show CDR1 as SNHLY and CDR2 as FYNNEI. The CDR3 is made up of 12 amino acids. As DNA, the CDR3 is TGTGCCAGCAGTGATCGGAGGACTGAAGCTTTCTTT. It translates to CASSDRRTEAFF.

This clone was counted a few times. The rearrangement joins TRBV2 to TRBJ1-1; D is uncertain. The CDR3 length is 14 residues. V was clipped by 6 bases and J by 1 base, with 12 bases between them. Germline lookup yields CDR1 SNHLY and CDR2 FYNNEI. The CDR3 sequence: CASRSDGGNTEAFF. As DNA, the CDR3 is TGTGCCAGCAGGAGTGATGGAGGGAACACTGAAGCTTTCTTT.

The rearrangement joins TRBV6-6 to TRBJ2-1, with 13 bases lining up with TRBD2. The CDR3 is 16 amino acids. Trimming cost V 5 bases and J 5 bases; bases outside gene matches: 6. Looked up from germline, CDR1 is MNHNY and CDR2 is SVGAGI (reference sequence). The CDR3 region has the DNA TGTGCCAGCAGTCACGGACTAGCGGGAGCTCACAATGAGCAGTTCTTC. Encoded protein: CASSHGLAGAHNEQFF.

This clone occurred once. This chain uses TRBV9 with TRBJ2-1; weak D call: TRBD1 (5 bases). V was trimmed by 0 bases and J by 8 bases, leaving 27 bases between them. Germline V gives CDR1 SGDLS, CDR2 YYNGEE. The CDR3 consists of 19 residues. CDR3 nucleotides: TGTGCCAGCAGCGTAGGAGTCGGGTTGGGGCAGGGTGGTAGGGATGAGCAGTTCTTC. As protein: CASSVGVGLGQGGRDEQFF.

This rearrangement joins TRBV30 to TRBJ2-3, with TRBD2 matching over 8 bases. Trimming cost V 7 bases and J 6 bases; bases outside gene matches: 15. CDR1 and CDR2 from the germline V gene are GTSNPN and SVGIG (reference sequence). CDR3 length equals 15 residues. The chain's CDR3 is CASLFNSGTGDTQYF. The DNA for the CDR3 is TGTGCCTCCTTATTTAATAGCGGGACCGGCGATACGCAGTATTTT.

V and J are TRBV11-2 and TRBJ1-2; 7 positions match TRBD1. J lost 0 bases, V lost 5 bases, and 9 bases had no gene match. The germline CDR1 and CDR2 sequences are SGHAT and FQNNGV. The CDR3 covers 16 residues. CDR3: CASSPFGQVANYGYTF. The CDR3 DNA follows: TGTGCCAGCAGCCCGTTTGGACAGGTAGCTAACTATGGCTACACCTTC.

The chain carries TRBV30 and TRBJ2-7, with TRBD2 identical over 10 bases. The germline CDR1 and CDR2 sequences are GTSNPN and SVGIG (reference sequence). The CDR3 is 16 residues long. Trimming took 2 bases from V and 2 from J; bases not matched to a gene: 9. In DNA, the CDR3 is TGTGCCTGGAGTAAAACTAGCGGGATGCGTCCCTACGAGCAGTACTTC. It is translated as CAWSKTSGMRPYEQYF.

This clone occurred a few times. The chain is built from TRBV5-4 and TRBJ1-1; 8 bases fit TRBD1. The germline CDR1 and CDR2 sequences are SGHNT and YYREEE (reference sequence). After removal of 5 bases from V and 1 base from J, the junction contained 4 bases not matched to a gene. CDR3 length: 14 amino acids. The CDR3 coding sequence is TGTGCCAGCAGTGAACAGGGGGAGAACACTGAAGCTTTCTTT. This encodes CASSEQGENTEAFF. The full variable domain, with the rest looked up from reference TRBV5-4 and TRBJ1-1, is ETGVTQSPTHLIKTRGQQVTLRCSSQSGHNTVSWYQQALGQGPQFIFQYYREEENGRGNFPPRFSGLQFPNYSSELNVNALELDDSALYLCASSEQGENTEAFFGQGTRLTVV.

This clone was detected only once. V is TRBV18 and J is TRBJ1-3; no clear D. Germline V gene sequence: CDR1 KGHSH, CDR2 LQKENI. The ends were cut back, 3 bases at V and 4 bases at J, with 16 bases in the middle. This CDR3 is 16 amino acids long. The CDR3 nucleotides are TGTGCCAGCTCACCTTCCGAGGGCCAGATCGGAAACACCATATATTTT. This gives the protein CASSPSEGQIGNTIYF.

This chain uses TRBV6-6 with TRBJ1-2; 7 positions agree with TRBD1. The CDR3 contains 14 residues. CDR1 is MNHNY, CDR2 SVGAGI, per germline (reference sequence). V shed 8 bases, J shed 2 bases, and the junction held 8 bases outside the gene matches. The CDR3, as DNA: TGTGCCAGCCACCGACAGGGAGACAACTATGGCTACACCTTC. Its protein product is CASHRQGDNYGYTF.